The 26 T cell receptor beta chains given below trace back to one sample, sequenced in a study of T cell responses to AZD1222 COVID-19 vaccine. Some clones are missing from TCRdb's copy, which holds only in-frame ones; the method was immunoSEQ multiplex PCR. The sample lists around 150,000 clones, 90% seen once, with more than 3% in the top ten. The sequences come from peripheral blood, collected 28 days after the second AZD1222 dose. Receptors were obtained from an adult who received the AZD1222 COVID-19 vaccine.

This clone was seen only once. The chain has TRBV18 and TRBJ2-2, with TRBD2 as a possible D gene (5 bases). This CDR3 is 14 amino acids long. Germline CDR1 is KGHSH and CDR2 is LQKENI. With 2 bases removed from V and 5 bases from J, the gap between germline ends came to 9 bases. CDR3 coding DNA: TGTGCCAGCTCACCAGTGACTAAAACCGGGGAGCTGTTTTTT. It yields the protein CASSPVTKTGELFF.

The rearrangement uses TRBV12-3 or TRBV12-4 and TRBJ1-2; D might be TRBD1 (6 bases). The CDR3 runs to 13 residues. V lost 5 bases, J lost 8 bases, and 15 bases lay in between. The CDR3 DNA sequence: TGTGCCAGCAGTCCAGGGGCCTCCGGAGGCTACACCTTC. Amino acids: CASSPGASGGYTF.

This chain's CDR3 is CASSEALAGGPDTQYF. For the CDR3, the DNA is TGTGCCAGCAGTGAAGCGCTAGCGGGAGGGCCAGATACGCAGTATTTT. The chain has TRBV6-1 and TRBJ2-3; TRBD2 aligns across 12 bases. The CDR3 has 16 amino acids. The V and J ends lost 0 bases and 4 bases, in that order; junction bases with no gene match: 2. Germline V CDR1 and CDR2: MNHNS, SASEGT.

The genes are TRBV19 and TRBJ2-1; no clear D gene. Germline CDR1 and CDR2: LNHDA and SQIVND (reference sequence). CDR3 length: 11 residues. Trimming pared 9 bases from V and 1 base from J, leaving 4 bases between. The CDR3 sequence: CASQSYNEQFF. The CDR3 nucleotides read TGTGCCAGCCAATCCTACAATGAGCAGTTCTTC.

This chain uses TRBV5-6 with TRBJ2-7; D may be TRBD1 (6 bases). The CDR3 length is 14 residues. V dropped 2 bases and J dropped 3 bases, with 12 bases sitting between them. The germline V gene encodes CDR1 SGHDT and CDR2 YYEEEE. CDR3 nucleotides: TGTGCCAGCAGCTTAACAGGGTTCGACTACGAGCAGTACTTC. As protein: CASSLTGFDYEQYF.

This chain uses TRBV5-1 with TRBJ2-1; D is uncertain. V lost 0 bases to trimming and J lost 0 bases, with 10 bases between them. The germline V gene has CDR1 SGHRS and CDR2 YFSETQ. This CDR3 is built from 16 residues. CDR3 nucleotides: TGCGCCAGCAGCTTGGAACAGCTAAGCTCCTACAATGAGCAGTTCTTC. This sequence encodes CASSLEQLSSYNEQFF.

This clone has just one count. The CDR3 spells CASSLAGLAVYNEQFF. DNA of the CDR3: TGTGCCAGCAGCTTAGCGGGACTAGCGGTCTACAATGAGCAGTTCTTC. The rearrangement joins TRBV11-2 to TRBJ2-1; TRBD2 agrees at 11 bases. Trimming took 1 base from V and 3 from J; bases not matched to a gene: 2. In germline, CDR1 is SGHAT, CDR2 FQNNGV. The CDR3 consists of 16 residues.

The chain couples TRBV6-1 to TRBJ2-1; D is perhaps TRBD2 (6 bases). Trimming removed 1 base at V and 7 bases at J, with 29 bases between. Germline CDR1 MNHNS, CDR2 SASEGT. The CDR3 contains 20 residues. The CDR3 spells CASSEERTGLGVFFRNEQFF. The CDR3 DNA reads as TGTGCCAGCAGTGAAGAACGTACGGGACTGGGGGTTTTTTTTCGAAATGAGCAGTTCTTC.

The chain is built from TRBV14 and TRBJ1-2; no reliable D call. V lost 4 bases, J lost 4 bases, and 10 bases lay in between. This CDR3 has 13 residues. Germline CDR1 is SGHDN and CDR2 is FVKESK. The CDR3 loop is CASSPSPLYGYTF. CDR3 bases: TGTGCCAGCAGCCCAAGCCCACTCTATGGCTACACCTTC.

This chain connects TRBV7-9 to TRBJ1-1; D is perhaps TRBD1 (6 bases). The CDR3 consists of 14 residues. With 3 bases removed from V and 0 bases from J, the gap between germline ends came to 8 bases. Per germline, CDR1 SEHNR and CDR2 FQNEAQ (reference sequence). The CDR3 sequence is CASSLDSMNTEAFF. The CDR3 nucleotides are TGTGCCAGCAGCTTGGACAGCATGAACACTGAAGCTTTCTTT. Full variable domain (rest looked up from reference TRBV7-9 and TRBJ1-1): DTGVSQNPRHKITKRGQNVTFRCDPISEHNRLYWYRQTLGQGPEFLTYFQNEAQLEKSRLLSDRFSAERPKGSFSTLEIQRTEQGDSAMYLCASSLDSMNTEAFFGQGTRLTVV.

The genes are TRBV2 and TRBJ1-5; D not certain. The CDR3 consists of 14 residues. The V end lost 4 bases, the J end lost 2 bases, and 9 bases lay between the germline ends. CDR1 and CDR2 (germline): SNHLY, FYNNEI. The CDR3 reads CASSGVDGNQPQHF. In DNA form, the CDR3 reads TGTGCCAGCAGTGGAGTGGATGGCAATCAGCCCCAGCATTTT.

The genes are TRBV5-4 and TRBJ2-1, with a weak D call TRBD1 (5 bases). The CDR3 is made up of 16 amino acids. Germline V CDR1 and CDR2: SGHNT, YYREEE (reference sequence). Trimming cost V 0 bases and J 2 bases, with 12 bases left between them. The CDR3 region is CASSLDGHTTYNEQFF. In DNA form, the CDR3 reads TGTGCCAGCAGCTTGGACGGACACACCACCTACAATGAGCAGTTCTTC.

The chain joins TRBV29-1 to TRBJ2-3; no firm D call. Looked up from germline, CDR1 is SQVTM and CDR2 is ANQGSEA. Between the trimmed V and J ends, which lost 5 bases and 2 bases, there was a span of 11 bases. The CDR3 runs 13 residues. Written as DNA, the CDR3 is TGCAGCGTTTCACCCGGAGCCACAGATACGCAGTATTTT. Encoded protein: CSVSPGATDTQYF.

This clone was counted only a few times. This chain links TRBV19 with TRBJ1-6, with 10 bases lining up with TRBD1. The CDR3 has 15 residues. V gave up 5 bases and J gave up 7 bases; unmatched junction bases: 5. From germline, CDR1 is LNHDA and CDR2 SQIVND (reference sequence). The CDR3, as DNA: TGTGCCAGTAGTCCGGACAGGGGGGAAAATTCACCCCTCCACTTT. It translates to CASSPDRGENSPLHF.

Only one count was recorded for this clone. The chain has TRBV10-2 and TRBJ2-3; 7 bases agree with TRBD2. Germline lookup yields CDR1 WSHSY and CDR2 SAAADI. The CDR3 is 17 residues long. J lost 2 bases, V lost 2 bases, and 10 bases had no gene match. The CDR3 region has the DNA TGCGCCAGCAGTGAGAGGGCTAGCGGTAAAAACACAGATACGCAGTATTTT. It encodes CASSERASGKNTDTQYF.

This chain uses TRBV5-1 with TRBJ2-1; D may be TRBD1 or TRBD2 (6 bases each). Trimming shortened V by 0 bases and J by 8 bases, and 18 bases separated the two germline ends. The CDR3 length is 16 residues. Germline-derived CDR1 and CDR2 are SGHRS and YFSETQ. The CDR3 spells CASSLGRDTSVYEQFF. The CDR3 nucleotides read TGCGCCAGCAGCTTGGGGCGGGACACCTCTGTATATGAGCAGTTCTTC.

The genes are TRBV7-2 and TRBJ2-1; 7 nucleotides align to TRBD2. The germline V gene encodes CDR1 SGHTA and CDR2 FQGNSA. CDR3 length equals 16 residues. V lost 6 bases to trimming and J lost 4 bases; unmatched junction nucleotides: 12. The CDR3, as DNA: TGTGCCAGCAGACCAGGATATAGCGGGCCGTACAATGAGCAGTTCTTC. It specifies CASRPGYSGPYNEQFF. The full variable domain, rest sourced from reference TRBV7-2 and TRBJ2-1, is GAGVSQSPSNKVTEKGKDVELRCDPISGHTALYWYRQSLGQGLEFLIYFQGNSAPDKSGLPSDRFSAERTGGSVSTLTIQRTQQEDSAVYLCASRPGYSGPYNEQFFGPGTRLTVL.

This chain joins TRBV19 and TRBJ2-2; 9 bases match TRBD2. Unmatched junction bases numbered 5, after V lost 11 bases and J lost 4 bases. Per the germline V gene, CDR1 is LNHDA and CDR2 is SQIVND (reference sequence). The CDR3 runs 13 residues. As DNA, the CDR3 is TGTGCCGCAAGCGGGAGGAGCACCGGGGAGCTGTTTTTT. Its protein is CAASGRSTGELFF.

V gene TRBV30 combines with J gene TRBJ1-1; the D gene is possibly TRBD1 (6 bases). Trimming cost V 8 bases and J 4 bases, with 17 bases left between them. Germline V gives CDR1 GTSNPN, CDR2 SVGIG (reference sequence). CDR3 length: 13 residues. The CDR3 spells CAGGHLGGTEAFF. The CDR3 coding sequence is TGTGCCGGGGGACATCTTGGGGGCACTGAAGCTTTCTTT.

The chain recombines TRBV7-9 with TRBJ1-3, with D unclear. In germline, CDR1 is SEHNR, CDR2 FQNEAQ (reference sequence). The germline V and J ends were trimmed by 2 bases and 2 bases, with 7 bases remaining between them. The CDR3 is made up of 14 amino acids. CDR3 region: CASSLLETGNTIYF. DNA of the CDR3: TGTGCCAGCAGCTTACTCGAAACTGGAAACACCATATATTTT.

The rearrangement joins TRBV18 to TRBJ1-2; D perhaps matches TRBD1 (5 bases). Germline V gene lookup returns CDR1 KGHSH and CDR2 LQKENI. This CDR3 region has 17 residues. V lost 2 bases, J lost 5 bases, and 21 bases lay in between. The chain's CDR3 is CASSPSPQGDGDYGYTF. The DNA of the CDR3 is TGTGCCAGCTCACCATCCCCCCAGGGAGACGGTGATTATGGCTACACCTTC.

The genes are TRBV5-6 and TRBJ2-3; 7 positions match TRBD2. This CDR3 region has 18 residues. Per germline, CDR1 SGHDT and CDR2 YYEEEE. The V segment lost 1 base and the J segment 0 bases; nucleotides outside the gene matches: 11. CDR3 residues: CASSLYGAGRVSTDTQYF. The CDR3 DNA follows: TGTGCCAGCAGCTTGTATGGAGCGGGAAGAGTTAGCACAGATACGCAGTATTTT.

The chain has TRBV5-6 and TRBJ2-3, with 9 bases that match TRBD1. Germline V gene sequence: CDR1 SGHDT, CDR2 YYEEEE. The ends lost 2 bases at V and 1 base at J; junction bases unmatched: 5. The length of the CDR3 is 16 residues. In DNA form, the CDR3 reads TGTGCCAGCAGCTTAGGACAGGGGTTTCGCACAGATACGCAGTATTTT. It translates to CASSLGQGFRTDTQYF.

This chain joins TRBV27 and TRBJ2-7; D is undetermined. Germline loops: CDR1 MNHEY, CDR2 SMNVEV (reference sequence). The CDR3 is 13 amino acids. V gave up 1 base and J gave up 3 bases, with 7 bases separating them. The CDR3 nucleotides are TGTGCCAGCAGTTTATTCGGCGGCTACGAGCAGTACTTC. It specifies CASSLFGGYEQYF.

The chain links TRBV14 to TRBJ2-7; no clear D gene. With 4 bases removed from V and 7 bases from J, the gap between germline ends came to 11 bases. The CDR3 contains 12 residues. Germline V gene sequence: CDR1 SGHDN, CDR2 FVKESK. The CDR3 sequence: CASSRVALEQYF. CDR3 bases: TGTGCCAGCAGCCGGGTAGCCTTGGAGCAGTACTTC.

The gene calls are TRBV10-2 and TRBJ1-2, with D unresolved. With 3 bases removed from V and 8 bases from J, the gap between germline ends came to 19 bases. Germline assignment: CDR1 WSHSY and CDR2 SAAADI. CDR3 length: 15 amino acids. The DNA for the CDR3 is TGCGCCAGCAGTGATCAGTCAGCAGGAAAGAGGGGCTACACCTTC. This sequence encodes CASSDQSAGKRGYTF.